These 8 T cell receptor beta chains share one sample of origin, sequenced in a study of vaccination effects on CD4 cells after COVID-19. Expansion of antigen-specific CD4+ T cells with viral peptide pools was carried out by the ViraFEST assay before sequencing. On roughly day 9 of culture, CD4+ T cells were separated out. Participants were vaccinated with two doses of either the BNT162b2 or mRNA-1273 vaccine. These receptors' antigens are unknown. TCRdb keeps only in-frame clones here, not all; method: immunoSEQ multiplex PCR. The sample contains 75,000 or so clones, under 80% of which appear only once. The material sequenced was CD4+ T cells from PBMCs cultured with HCoV-OC43 spike peptides, taken after COVID-19 vaccination. Subset defined: HCoV-OC43 spike overlapping peptide pool stimulation. The receptors were gathered from a human donor who received a COVID-19 vaccine.

The chain links TRBV6-1 to TRBJ2-7; D gene unclear. The germline gives CDR1 MNHNS, CDR2 SASEGT. The CDR3 spans 14 residues. Deletions cut 1 base from V and 5 bases from J, with 12 bases between. The CDR3 region is CASSEGGNPHEQYV. The CDR3 DNA reads TGTGCCAGCAGTGAAGGTGGTAACCCCCACGAGCAGTACGTC.

V is TRBV14 and J is TRBJ1-2, with D unclear. The CDR3 extends over 13 amino acids. The V and J ends lost 1 base and 4 bases respectively, with 7 bases between them. In germline, CDR1 is SGHDN, CDR2 FVKESK. CDR3 in amino acids: CASSQGLSYGYTF. The CDR3 coding sequence is TGTGCCAGCAGCCAAGGGCTGAGCTATGGCTACACCTTC. Full variable domain (outside the CDR3, taken from reference TRBV14 and TRBJ1-2): EAGVTQFPSHSVIEKGQTVTLRCDPISGHDNLYWYRRVMGKEIKFLLHFVKESKQDESGMPNNRFLAERTGGTYSTLKVQPAELEDSGVYFCASSQGLSYGYTFGSGTRLTVV.

V is TRBV9 and J is TRBJ1-2; perhaps TRBD1 as D (5 bases). Germline V lookup: CDR1 SGDLS, CDR2 YYNGEE. V dropped 0 bases and J dropped 5 bases, with 20 bases sitting between them. CDR3 length: 17 amino acids. The CDR3 is CASSVDYFVAGTYGYTF. CDR3 nucleotides: TGTGCCAGCAGCGTAGATTATTTCGTGGCAGGGACTTATGGCTACACCTTC. Using reference TRBV9 and TRBJ1-2 for the parts outside the CDR3, the full variable domain is DSGVTQTPKHLITATGQRVTLRCSPRSGDLSVYWYQQSLDQGLQFLIQYYNGEERAKGNILERFSAQQFPDLHSELNLSSLELGDSALYFCASSVDYFVAGTYGYTFGSGTRLTVV.

This sequence joins TRBV4-1 and TRBJ2-7, with D possibly called TRBD1 or TRBD2 (7 bases each). The germline V and J ends were trimmed by 3 bases and 4 bases, with 16 bases remaining between them. The germline V gene encodes CDR1 MGHRA and CDR2 YSYEKL. This CDR3 has 15 amino acids. CDR3 residues: CASSQRQGGLYEQYV. CDR3 DNA sequence: TGCGCCAGCAGCCAGAGACAGGGAGGGTTGTACGAGCAGTACGTC.

The chain carries TRBV28 and TRBJ2-7, with 9 bases aligning to TRBD1. Trimming at V came to 7 bases and at J to 2 bases, leaving 6 bases not matched to a gene. The CDR3 length is 14 residues. Looked up from germline, CDR1 is MDHEN and CDR2 is SYDVKM. DNA for the CDR3: TGTGCCAGCACGAGACAGGGGGTACCCTACGAGCAGTACGTC. This sequence encodes CASTRQGVPYEQYV.

This chain uses TRBV6-5 with TRBJ2-5, with TRBD1 identical over 10 bases. V was clipped by 6 bases and J by 5 bases; unmatched bases: 9. The CDR3 is made up of 15 amino acids. Germline assignment: CDR1 MNHEY and CDR2 SVGAGI. In DNA, the CDR3 is TGTGCCAGCAGAAGGACAGGGGGATCGATGGAGACCCAGTACTTC. This sequence encodes CASRRTGGSMETQYF.

The chain employs TRBV10-1 and TRBJ1-6; 8 bases are a match to TRBD1. CDR3 length equals 13 residues. In germline, CDR1 is WNHNN, CDR2 SYGVQD (reference sequence). Trimming cost V 5 bases and J 7 bases; bases outside gene matches: 1. CDR3 amino acids: CASSRQGNSPLHF. DNA for the CDR3: TGCGCCAGCAGTAGACAGGGGAATTCACCCCTCCACTTT.

This clone occurred a few times. V is TRBV6-5 and J is TRBJ2-3; D is uncertain. The CDR3 loop spans 14 amino acids. From germline, CDR1 is MNHEY and CDR2 SVGAGI. V was pared by 2 bases and J by 0 bases, with 6 bases between. The DNA for the CDR3 is TGTGCCAGCAGTTACGACCGTAGCACAGATACGCAGTATTTT. This translates into CASSYDRSTDTQYF.